The 27 T cell receptor beta chains given below trace back to one sample, sequenced in a study of blood T cell repertoires in COVID-19. TCRdb's table, derived via immunoSEQ multiplex PCR, lists solely in-frame clones and lacks some. The data contain around 190,000 clones, more than 70% of them singletons. The source material was peripheral blood. The receptor set was obtained from a human donor in a cohort sampled during active COVID-19.

The chain joins TRBV18 to TRBJ2-7; a possible D gene is TRBD1 (6 bases). Germline loops: CDR1 KGHSH, CDR2 LQKENI. Trimming took off 3 bases at V and 2 bases at J, with 11 bases between the two ends. The CDR3 contains 14 residues. The CDR3: CASSPSRGAYEQYF. As DNA, the CDR3 is TGTGCCAGCTCACCCTCCAGGGGAGCCTACGAGCAGTACTTC.

For this clone: Compared with germline, one end of the junction differs, possibly owing to a read error. This rearrangement joins TRBV20-1 to TRBJ2-7, with D possibly TRBD1 on 6 matching bases. This CDR3 is 13 amino acids long. The V gene's germline CDR1 is DFQATT and CDR2 SNEGSKA (reference sequence). CDR3 DNA: TGCAGTGCTAGTTCAGGGGCCTCCTTCGAGCAGTACTTC. Protein: CSASSGASFEQYF.

The chain employs TRBV19 and TRBJ2-1; a possible D gene is TRBD2 (6 bases). Germline lookup yields CDR1 LNHDA and CDR2 SQIVND (reference sequence). This CDR3 contains 16 residues. Trimming left V 6 bases short and J 0 bases short, with 15 bases between. The CDR3 sequence: CASRSLDGSSYNEQFF. Written as DNA, the CDR3 is TGTGCCAGTAGGTCCCTCGACGGGAGCTCCTACAATGAGCAGTTCTTC.

The genes are TRBV2 and TRBJ2-3; D gene ambiguous. Trimming took 3 bases from V and 1 from J, leaving 8 bases between them. The CDR3 extends over 14 amino acids. Germline lookup yields CDR1 SNHLY and CDR2 FYNNEI. In DNA form, the CDR3 reads TGTGCCAGCAGTGACGGCCGGGGCACAGATACGCAGTATTTT. Its protein is CASSDGRGTDTQYF.

The rearrangement links TRBV3-1 (or the pseudogene TRBV3-2) to TRBJ2-2; 12 bases map to TRBD2. The CDR3 totals 17 residues. The junction had 3 bases not matched to a gene; V was cut back by 4 bases and J by 0 bases. Germline assignment: CDR1 LGHDT and CDR2 YNNKEL (reference sequence). CDR3 DNA: TGTGCCAGCAGCCGACTAGCGGGGGACACGAACACCGGGGAGCTGTTTTTT. Its translation is CASSRLAGDTNTGELFF.

This clone occurred once. This chain joins TRBV6-5 and TRBJ2-7, with 11 bases fitting TRBD1. The CDR3 covers 15 residues. Per the germline V gene, CDR1 is MNHEY and CDR2 is SVGAGI. Trimming cost V 6 bases and J 7 bases; bases outside gene matches: 11. In DNA, the CDR3 is TGTGCCAGCAGCAAGTGGACAGGGGGCCCGAGGGAGCAGTACTTC. It yields the protein CASSKWTGGPREQYF.

The chain combines TRBV7-2 with TRBJ1-1; no reliable D call. Trimming took off 5 bases at V and 1 base at J, with 11 bases between the two ends. Germline CDR1 SGHTA, CDR2 FQGNSA. The CDR3 totals 14 residues. This CDR3 is CASSVGRANTEAFF. The CDR3 DNA sequence: TGTGCCAGCAGCGTCGGGAGGGCGAACACTGAAGCTTTCTTT.

This chain uses TRBV28 with TRBJ2-7, with TRBD2 as a possible D gene (6 bases). Per germline, CDR1 MDHEN and CDR2 SYDVKM. Trimming took off 1 base at V and 7 bases at J, with 26 bases between the two ends. The CDR3 consists of 18 residues. CDR3: CASSLSPEWGGMGLEQYF. The CDR3 region has the DNA TGTGCCAGCAGTTTATCCCCGGAATGGGGCGGGATGGGGTTGGAGCAGTACTTC.

The V and J genes are TRBV6-6 and TRBJ2-7, with a weak D call TRBD2 (7 bases). V dropped 6 bases and J dropped 5 bases, with 17 bases sitting between them. The CDR3 has 14 residues. The germline CDR1 and CDR2 sequences are MNHNY and SVGAGI (reference sequence). The CDR3 reads CASRRLGGTNEQYF. CDR3 in DNA: TGTGCCAGCAGGCGTTTGGGGGGGACAAACGAGCAGTACTTC.

The chain joins TRBV4-3 to TRBJ2-7; D ambiguous. CDR3 size: 15 residues. Germline CDR1 LGHNA, CDR2 YSLEER. Trimming shortened V by 2 bases and J by 1 base, and 12 bases separated the two germline ends. CDR3 region: CASSQSWAGSYEQYF. CDR3 nucleotides: TGCGCCAGCAGCCAATCATGGGCAGGATCCTACGAGCAGTACTTC.

The chain couples TRBV5-6 to TRBJ1-2, with no clear D. The V gene's germline CDR1 is SGHDT and CDR2 YYEEEE. The CDR3 runs to 13 residues. The V gene lost 2 bases and the J gene lost 4 bases, with 9 bases spanning the gap. CDR3 in DNA: TGTGCCAGCAGCTTTACTACGGTCTATGGCTACACCTTC. Translation gives CASSFTTVYGYTF. The variable domain in full, with the rest retrieved from reference TRBV5-6 and TRBJ1-2, is DAGVTQSPTHLIKTRGQQVTLRCSPKSGHDTVSWYQQALGQGPQFIFQYYEEEERQRGNFPDRFSGHQFPNYSSELNVNALLLGDSALYLCASSFTTVYGYTFGSGTRLTVV.

The chain's CDR3 is CASSPRQGAGVYTIYF. DNA for the CDR3: TGTGCCAGCAGCCCTCGACAGGGTGCCGGTGTGTACACCATATATTTT. V gene TRBV7-9 combines with J gene TRBJ1-3; 7 positions agree with TRBD1. Trimming took 5 bases from V and 8 from J; bases not matched to a gene: 15. The germline gives CDR1 SEHNR, CDR2 FQNEAQ (reference sequence). The CDR3 totals 16 residues.

The genes are TRBV6-1 and TRBJ1-6, with D perhaps TRBD1 (6 bases). Between the trimmed V and J ends, which lost 3 bases and 9 bases, there was a span of 12 bases. There are 14 residues in the CDR3. Looked up from germline, CDR1 is MNHNS and CDR2 is SASEGT. CDR3 residues: CASSEGAPGSPLHF. CDR3 sequence (DNA): TGTGCCAGCAGTGAGGGGGCGCCGGGTTCACCCCTCCACTTT.

V gene TRBV19 combines with J gene TRBJ1-6; 8 bases align to TRBD1. This CDR3 contains 14 residues. Germline V lookup: CDR1 LNHDA, CDR2 SQIVND (reference sequence). V was pared by 7 bases and J by 7 bases, with 6 bases of the junction left unmatched. CDR3 residues: CASTGQGYNSPLHF. The DNA for the CDR3 is TGTGCCAGTACCGGACAGGGTTACAATTCACCCCTCCACTTT.

The chain has TRBV5-1 and TRBJ1-1; 9 bases match TRBD1. The V gene end was trimmed by 4 bases and the J gene end by 0 bases; junction bases not matched to a gene: 7. The length of the CDR3 is 16 residues. Germline V CDR1 and CDR2: SGHRS, YFSETQ. CDR3 sequence: CASSPGQGLMNTEAFF. For the CDR3, the DNA is TGCGCCAGCAGCCCGGGACAGGGTCTAATGAACACTGAAGCTTTCTTT.

The chain uses TRBV3-1 (or the pseudogene TRBV3-2) and TRBJ1-3; the D is unclear. CDR3 length: 15 residues. CDR1 LGHDT and CDR2 YNNKEL come from the germline V gene (reference sequence). The V and J ends lost 4 bases and 0 bases respectively, with 10 bases between them. CDR3 sequence (DNA): TGTGCCAGCAGCCCCGGACGGGGCTCTGGAAACACCATATATTTT. Protein: CASSPGRGSGNTIYF.

The DNA for the CDR3 is TGTGCCAGCAGCCAAGGGACTAGGGTCTATGAGCAGTTCTTC. This encodes CASSQGTRVYEQFF. V and J are TRBV3-1 (or the pseudogene TRBV3-2) and TRBJ2-1; 7 nucleotides align to TRBD2. The ends lost 1 base at V and 8 bases at J; junction bases unmatched: 5. Germline-derived CDR1 and CDR2 are LGHDT and YNNKEL (reference sequence). This CDR3 has 14 residues.

The rearrangement joins TRBV4-3 to TRBJ2-7; TRBD2 agrees at 9 bases. This CDR3 contains 15 residues. The V gene end was trimmed by 4 bases and the J gene end by 2 bases; junction bases not matched to a gene: 6. Germline CDR1 LGHNA, CDR2 YSLEER. This chain's CDR3 is CASSLRGGATYEQYF. CDR3 in DNA: TGCGCCAGCAGCCTGCGCGGGGGGGCGACCTACGAGCAGTACTTC.

The rearrangement links TRBV7-6 to TRBJ2-7; 12 nucleotides match TRBD1. The trim removed 5 bases at V and 5 bases at J, leaving 13 bases unmatched. The CDR3 extends over 17 amino acids. Germline V gene lookup returns CDR1 SGHVS and CDR2 FNYEAQ. CDR3 DNA: TGTGCCAGCAGCCGTACGTCGGTCGGGACAGGGGGCGACGAGCAGTACTTC. As protein: CASSRTSVGTGGDEQYF.

The rearrangement joins TRBV28 to TRBJ2-7; 14 bases fit TRBD2. The germline CDR1 and CDR2 sequences are MDHEN and SYDVKM. Germline trimming cut 8 bases from V and 0 bases from J; bases unmatched to any gene: 6. This CDR3 comprises 16 residues. CDR3 sequence reads: CASETSGRAYSYEQYF. As DNA, the CDR3 is TGTGCCAGCGAGACTAGCGGGAGGGCATACTCCTACGAGCAGTACTTC.

This chain links TRBV29-1 with TRBJ1-4, with 10 bases identical to TRBD1. Germline lookup yields CDR1 SQVTM and CDR2 ANQGSEA. The trim removed 0 bases at V and 8 bases at J, leaving 9 bases unmatched. The CDR3 covers 16 residues. In DNA form, the CDR3 reads TGCAGCGTTGAAGATCCCCGGGACAGGGGACGGGAAAAACTGTTTTTT. It specifies CSVEDPRDRGREKLFF.

Concerning this clone itself: In the same sample, other DNA sequences code for this CDR3. The chain is built from TRBV29-1 and TRBJ2-3; 7 nucleotides match TRBD1. The junction had 3 bases not matched to a gene; V was cut back by 6 bases and J by 0 bases. Germline CDR1 SQVTM, CDR2 ANQGSEA. The CDR3 spans 13 residues. The DNA of the CDR3 is TGCAGCGTGGAACAGGGGAGCACAGATACGCAGTATTTT. Translating gives CSVEQGSTDTQYF.

This chain uses TRBV5-1 with TRBJ2-1; TRBD2 aligns across 9 bases. The V segment lost 9 bases and the J segment 0 bases; nucleotides outside the gene matches: 7. Germline CDR1 and CDR2: SGHRS and YFSETQ. The CDR3 is 15 residues long. The CDR3 region has the DNA TGCGCCACCAAAAGACTAGCGGACTCCTACAATGAGCAGTTCTTC. It encodes CATKRLADSYNEQFF.

The V gene is TRBV5-4, the J gene TRBJ1-6, with 7 bases fitting TRBD1. The CDR3 totals 15 residues. CDR1 and CDR2 (germline): SGHNT, YYREEE (reference sequence). J gave up 6 bases and V 0 bases, and 3 bases lay outside the gene matches. This chain's CDR3 is CASSLDGQVNSPLHF. CDR3 sequence (DNA): TGTGCCAGCAGCTTGGATGGACAGGTTAATTCACCCCTCCACTTT.

The rearrangement uses TRBV27 and TRBJ1-4, with a possible D match to TRBD1 (5 bases). CDR1 and CDR2 from the germline V gene are MNHEY and SMNVEV (reference sequence). With 2 bases removed from V and 6 bases from J, the gap between germline ends came to 13 bases. This CDR3 is 15 amino acids long. The CDR3 DNA sequence: TGTGCCAGCAGTTTAAGGCAGGGTATGGATGAAAAACTGTTTTTT. Amino acids: CASSLRQGMDEKLFF.

The V call is TRBV6-2 or TRBV6-3, the J call TRBJ2-5, with D unresolved. Trimming stripped 2 bases from V and 10 bases from J, with 17 bases between. The length of the CDR3 is 14 residues. CDR1 MNHEY and CDR2 SVGEGT come from the germline V gene. CDR3 nucleotide sequence: TGTGCCAGCAGTTACGACTTTTGGGTTACAAACCAGTACTTC. This translates into CASSYDFWVTNQYF.

The V gene is TRBV7-2, the J gene TRBJ2-5, with 9 bases that match TRBD2. The CDR3 has 15 amino acids. Trimming removed 1 base from V and 3 bases from J; junction bases left unmatched: 3. The germline gives CDR1 SGHTA, CDR2 FQGNSA. The CDR3 nucleotides are TGTGCCAGCAGCTTAGTAGCGGGAGCCGAAGAGACCCAGTACTTC. It encodes CASSLVAGAEETQYF.